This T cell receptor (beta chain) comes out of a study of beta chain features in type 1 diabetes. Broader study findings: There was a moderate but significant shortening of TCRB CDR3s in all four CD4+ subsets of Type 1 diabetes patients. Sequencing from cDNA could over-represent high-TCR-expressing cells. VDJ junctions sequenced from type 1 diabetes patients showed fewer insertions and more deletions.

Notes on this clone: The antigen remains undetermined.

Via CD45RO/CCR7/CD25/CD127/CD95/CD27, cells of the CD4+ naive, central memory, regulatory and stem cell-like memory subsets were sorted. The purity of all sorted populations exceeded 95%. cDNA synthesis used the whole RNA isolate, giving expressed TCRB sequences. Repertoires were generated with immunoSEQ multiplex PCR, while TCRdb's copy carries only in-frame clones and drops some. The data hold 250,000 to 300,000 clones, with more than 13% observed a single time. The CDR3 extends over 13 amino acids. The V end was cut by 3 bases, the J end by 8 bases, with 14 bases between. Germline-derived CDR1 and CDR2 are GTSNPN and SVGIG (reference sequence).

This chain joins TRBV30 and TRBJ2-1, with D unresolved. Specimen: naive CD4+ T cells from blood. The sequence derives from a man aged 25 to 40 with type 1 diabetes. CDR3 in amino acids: CAWRPAAPHEQFF. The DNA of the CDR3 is TGTGCCTGGAGGCCGGCGGCCCCCCATGAGCAGTTCTTC.